These 30 T cell receptor beta chains share one sample of origin, sequenced in a study of control samples from healthy donors and cancer patients. Using immunoSEQ multiplex PCR, the repertoire was profiled, and TCRdb retains in-frame clones only, with some absent. The sample records about 100,000 clones, 87% being singletons. Sequenced material: blood. Receptor source: a woman in her fifties or sixties in good health.

This clone showed up just a few times. CDR3 sequence: CASSPPPGGQPQHF. CDR3 DNA sequence: TGTGCCAGCTCACCACCCCCAGGGGGCCAGCCCCAGCATTTT. The chain couples TRBV18 to TRBJ1-5, with 8 bases fitting TRBD1. The CDR3 has 14 residues. From germline, CDR1 is KGHSH and CDR2 LQKENI. Germline trimming cut 0 bases from V and 7 bases from J; bases unmatched to any gene: 2.

The chain combines TRBV9 with TRBJ2-2; 9 nucleotides align to TRBD1. The CDR3 is 15 amino acids. Trimming at V came to 0 bases and at J to 4 bases, leaving 1 base not matched to a gene. CDR1 is SGDLS, CDR2 YYNGEE, per germline. Here the CDR3 reads CASSVGTGATGELFF. The CDR3 DNA follows: TGTGCCAGCAGCGTAGGGACAGGGGCCACCGGGGAGCTGTTTTTT. Together with reference TRBV9 and TRBJ2-2, the CDR3 gives the full variable domain: DSGVTQTPKHLITATGQRVTLRCSPRSGDLSVYWYQQSLDQGLQFLIQYYNGEERAKGNILERFSAQQFPDLHSELNLSSLELGDSALYFCASSVGTGATGELFFGEGSRLTVL.

The chain recombines TRBV24-1 with TRBJ2-2, with D uncertain. The V gene lost 7 bases and the J gene lost 4 bases, with 9 bases spanning the gap. Germline values: CDR1 KGHDR, CDR2 SFDVKD. The CDR3 runs 13 residues. The CDR3 region is CATSDTLTGELFF. DNA for the CDR3: TGTGCCACCAGCGACACACTCACCGGGGAGCTGTTTTTT.

The chain joins TRBV9 to TRBJ1-6, with 7 bases aligning to TRBD1. V gave up 2 bases and J gave up 9 bases; unmatched junction bases: 5. The CDR3 covers 14 residues. Germline assignment: CDR1 SGDLS and CDR2 YYNGEE. CDR3: CASSVTGVSSPLHF. In DNA, the CDR3 is TGTGCCAGCAGCGTCACAGGGGTGAGTTCACCCCTCCACTTT.

This chain connects TRBV2 to TRBJ2-3; no clear D. The V end lost 7 bases, the J end lost 0 bases, and 11 bases lay between the germline ends. The germline gives CDR1 SNHLY, CDR2 FYNNEI. The CDR3 runs 14 residues. CDR3 coding DNA: TGTGCCAGCAAGATGGCGGAAAGCACAGATACGCAGTATTTT. As protein: CASKMAESTDTQYF.

The chain carries TRBV7-3 and TRBJ2-1; 7 positions match TRBD2. V trimming: 5 bases; J trimming: 0 bases; junction bases outside the gene matches: 10. The CDR3 covers 17 residues. CDR1 is SGHTA and CDR2 is FQGTGA in the germline V gene. CDR3 coding DNA: TGTGCCAGCAGCCCATTGTCGGGCGGGAGCTCCTACAATGAGCAGTTCTTC. Translation: CASSPLSGGSSYNEQFF.

The chain is built from TRBV7-2 and TRBJ1-5; the D is unclear. V was trimmed by 5 bases and J by 2 bases, leaving 7 bases between them. This CDR3 has 13 amino acids. Germline-derived CDR1 and CDR2 are SGHTA and FQGNSA. In nucleotides, the CDR3 is TGTGCCAGCAGCCCGGCGGGCAATCAGCCCCAGCATTTT. The encoded protein is CASSPAGNQPQHF.

The gene calls are TRBV6-5 and TRBJ2-2; possible D gene TRBD1, 7 bases. This CDR3 contains 13 residues. V lost 10 bases and J lost 5, with 14 bases in between. In germline, CDR1 is MNHEY, CDR2 SVGAGI. The CDR3 protein is CATLSGGTGELFF. Here the CDR3 DNA reads TGTGCCACCCTGTCAGGGGGGACCGGGGAGCTGTTTTTT.

V usage is TRBV6-5 and J usage is TRBJ2-3; the D gene is possibly TRBD2 (5 bases). V lost 2 bases to trimming and J lost 3 bases, with 15 bases between them. Germline V gene lookup returns CDR1 MNHEY and CDR2 SVGAGI. The CDR3 is made up of 16 amino acids. CDR3 DNA: TGTGCCAGCAGTTACATATCCCTAGGGAGTACAGATACGCAGTATTTT. Translating it yields CASSYISLGSTDTQYF.

J is TRBJ2-5 and V is TRBV5-1; TRBD2 aligns across 8 bases. CDR1 is SGHRS and CDR2 is YFSETQ in the germline V gene. The CDR3 is 17 amino acids. J gave up 5 bases and V 0 bases, and 12 bases lay outside the gene matches. CDR3 nucleotide sequence: TGCGCCAGCAGCTTGGCGGGAGGGCCAGGTATTAAGGAGACCCAGTACTTC. Encoded protein: CASSLAGGPGIKETQYF.

This clone qualifies as medium-sized. The identical CDR3 is also encoded by other nucleotide sequences in the sample. The chain links TRBV29-1 to TRBJ1-2; D unresolved. The CDR3 runs to 11 residues. From germline, CDR1 is SQVTM and CDR2 ANQGSEA. V dropped 4 bases and J dropped 6 bases, with 9 bases sitting between them. CDR3 amino acids: CSVVLENGYTF. The CDR3 DNA sequence: TGCAGCGTTGTGCTCGAGAATGGCTACACCTTC.

The rearrangement uses TRBV10-3 and TRBJ2-3; D is unclear. Trimming removed 6 bases at V and 5 bases at J, with 21 bases between. The CDR3 runs 16 residues. CDR1 ENHRY and CDR2 SYGVKD come from the germline V gene. The CDR3 spells CAISQYQDGVKDTQYF. CDR3 nucleotide sequence: TGTGCCATCAGCCAGTATCAGGACGGAGTCAAAGATACGCAGTATTTT.

V and J are TRBV18 and TRBJ2-1; no clear D. Germline CDR1 KGHSH, CDR2 LQKENI. Trimming removed 6 bases from V and 5 bases from J, with 14 bases in between. The length of the CDR3 is 14 residues. The CDR3 is CASSPTDSNNEQFF. Written as DNA, the CDR3 is TGTGCCAGCTCCCCCACTGACTCGAACAATGAGCAGTTCTTC.

V is TRBV7-9 and J is TRBJ1-4; weak D call: TRBD1 (6 bases). The CDR3 contains 15 residues. Germline CDR1 is SEHNR and CDR2 is FQNEAQ (reference sequence). Trimming pared 4 bases from V and 5 bases from J, leaving 14 bases between. The CDR3, as DNA: TGTGCCAGCAGCTGGGTCGGGGGACAAAATGAAAAACTGTTTTTT. Its protein is CASSWVGGQNEKLFF.

This chain joins TRBV4-1 and TRBJ2-3; D remains unclear. Trimming left V 1 base short and J 0 bases short, with 8 bases between. Germline-derived CDR1 and CDR2 are MGHRA and YSYEKL. CDR3 length equals 15 residues. CDR3 in amino acids: CASSQAVGSTDTQYF. The CDR3 bases are TGCGCCAGCAGCCAAGCAGTCGGGAGCACAGATACGCAGTATTTT.

The chain uses TRBV18 and TRBJ2-1; TRBD2 agrees at 8 bases. Germline CDR1 is KGHSH and CDR2 is LQKENI. The CDR3 covers 15 residues. The V segment lost 3 bases and the J segment 10 bases; nucleotides outside the gene matches: 11. The CDR3 loop reads CASSPSMTSGGEQFF. The DNA of the CDR3 is TGTGCCAGCTCACCGAGTATGACCTCGGGGGGGGAGCAGTTCTTC.

The J gene is TRBJ2-3, the V gene TRBV24-1; a weak D match, TRBD1 (6 bases). Trimming stripped 4 bases from V and 4 bases from J, with 17 bases between. Germline V lookup: CDR1 KGHDR, CDR2 SFDVKD. The length of the CDR3 is 16 residues. The CDR3 region is CATSDSGTSSPDTQYF. DNA of the CDR3: TGTGCCACCAGTGACTCCGGGACATCATCGCCAGATACGCAGTATTTT.

The chain employs TRBV7-2 and TRBJ2-5; 10 bases match TRBD1. The germline V gene encodes CDR1 SGHTA and CDR2 FQGNSA. V was pared by 7 bases and J by 5 bases, with 10 bases of the junction left unmatched. This CDR3 comprises 15 residues. CDR3: CASTQGQGRMETQYF. The CDR3 bases are TGTGCCAGCACCCAGGGACAGGGGCGGATGGAGACCCAGTACTTC.

CDR3 region: CASSLAVYEQYF. The CDR3 coding sequence is TGTGCCAGCAGCTTAGCCGTCTACGAGCAGTACTTC. This sequence joins TRBV7-9 and TRBJ2-7; D gene uncertain. This CDR3 region has 12 residues. Trimming removed 0 bases from V and 3 bases from J, with 3 bases in between. Germline V CDR1 and CDR2: SEHNR, FQNEAQ (reference sequence).

Here the CDR3 reads CAWSKSAWQYF. The CDR3, as DNA: TGTGCCTGGAGTAAATCAGCGTGGCAGTACTTC. This chain connects TRBV30 to TRBJ2-7; D not certain. With 2 bases removed from V and 9 bases from J, the gap between germline ends came to 11 bases. There are 11 residues in the CDR3. Germline-derived CDR1 and CDR2 are GTSNPN and SVGIG (reference sequence).

V and J are TRBV7-7 and TRBJ2-7, with 10 bases that match TRBD2. CDR3 length: 16 amino acids. The V and J ends lost 1 base and 3 bases, in that order; junction bases with no gene match: 6. Looked up from germline, CDR1 is SSHAT and CDR2 is FNYEAQ (reference sequence). The CDR3 DNA reads as TGTGCCAGCAGCTTAGAGACTAGCGGGCCCCGCTACGAGCAGTACGTC. Its translation: CASSLETSGPRYEQYV.

The chain joins TRBV5-8 to TRBJ1-2; no clear D gene. The germline gives CDR1 SGHTS, CDR2 YDEGEE. CDR3 length equals 15 residues. V shed 0 bases and J shed 4 bases, with 13 bases lying between them. The CDR3, as DNA: TGTGCCAGCAGCTTGGAAGAACAGCTAATCTATGGCTACACCTTC. This gives the protein CASSLEEQLIYGYTF.

V gene TRBV6-5 combines with J gene TRBJ2-4, with D uncertain. Germline V CDR1 and CDR2: MNHEY, SVGAGI. The V and J ends lost 0 bases and 8 bases respectively, with 8 bases between them. The CDR3 contains 13 residues. The CDR3 DNA follows: TGTGCCAGCAGTTACTCGGGTTTTGACATTCAGTACTTC. Translating gives CASSYSGFDIQYF.

The chain employs TRBV7-9 and TRBJ1-1; 7 bases fit TRBD1. J was trimmed by 2 bases and V by 5 bases; bases with no gene match: 8. The CDR3 extends over 15 amino acids. Germline V gene lookup returns CDR1 SEHNR and CDR2 FQNEAQ (reference sequence). DNA of the CDR3: TGTGCCAGCAGCCCAAGGACAGGACTTAACACTGAAGCTTTCTTT. It codes for CASSPRTGLNTEAFF.

This chain's CDR3 is CASGLGWTGDRETQYF. CDR3 nucleotide sequence: TGTGCTAGTGGTTTGGGCTGGACAGGGGACAGGGAGACCCAGTACTTC. This chain uses TRBV12-5 with TRBJ2-5; TRBD1 aligns across 9 bases. The trim removed 1 base at V and 5 bases at J, leaving 8 bases unmatched. This CDR3 contains 16 residues. From germline, CDR1 is LGHNT and CDR2 FRNRAP.

V is TRBV5-1 and J is TRBJ2-3; 12 positions agree with TRBD2. Germline V gives CDR1 SGHRS, CDR2 YFSETQ. CDR3 size: 17 residues. The junction had 7 bases not matched to a gene; V was cut back by 0 bases and J by 5 bases. The CDR3, as DNA: TGCGCCAGCAGCTTGGTAGCTAGCGGGGGGGCCTTAGATACGCAGTATTTT. As protein: CASSLVASGGALDTQYF.

CDR3 amino acids: CASSPSGPGNEQFF. For the CDR3, the DNA is TGTGCCAGCAGCCCCTCGGGGCCCGGGAATGAGCAGTTCTTC. V gene TRBV11-3 combines with J gene TRBJ2-1; D may correspond to TRBD1 or TRBD2 (5 bases each). The CDR3 is 14 residues long. Germline CDR1 and CDR2: SGHNT and YENEEA. Trimming cost V 5 bases and J 7 bases, with 15 bases left between them.

The chain is built from TRBV2 and TRBJ1-1; no clear D. The CDR3 has 13 residues. Germline V gene sequence: CDR1 SNHLY, CDR2 FYNNEI. Trimming removed 8 bases at V and 1 base at J, with 11 bases between. CDR3 loop: CASLPGGNTEAFF. The CDR3 bases are TGTGCCAGCCTTCCTGGAGGGAACACTGAAGCTTTCTTT.

This chain connects TRBV9 to TRBJ2-1, with 7 nucleotides matching TRBD2. CDR1 and CDR2 from the germline V gene are SGDLS and YYNGEE. Germline trimming cut 5 bases from V and 0 bases from J; bases unmatched to any gene: 11. This CDR3 spans 17 amino acids. CDR3 sequence (DNA): TGTGCCAGCAGTCTATCGGGGGGTCAACACTCCTACAATGAGCAGTTCTTC. Amino acid sequence: CASSLSGGQHSYNEQFF. Filled out from reference TRBV9 and TRBJ2-1, the complete variable domain reads DSGVTQTPKHLITATGQRVTLRCSPRSGDLSVYWYQQSLDQGLQFLIQYYNGEERAKGNILERFSAQQFPDLHSELNLSSLELGDSALYFCASSLSGGQHSYNEQFFGPGTRLTVL.

The genes are TRBV15 and TRBJ1-2, with TRBD1 matching 9 bases. The CDR3 sequence is 15 residues long. Germline-derived CDR1 and CDR2 are LNHNV and YYDKDF (reference sequence). V lost 2 bases, J lost 5 bases, and 6 bases stayed unmatched. The CDR3: CATSRSGTGFYGYTF. CDR3 DNA: TGTGCCACCAGCAGATCCGGGACAGGGTTTTATGGCTACACCTTC.